What follows is one T cell receptor beta chain and its context. The identical CDR3 is also encoded by other nucleotide sequences in the sample. V was trimmed by 1 base and J by 0 bases, leaving 10 bases between them. This CDR3 is 16 amino acids long. The V gene's germline CDR1 is SGHTA and CDR2 FQGNSA. This sample is drawn from a study of blood T cell repertoires in COVID-19. Study summary: Spain, Italy and the United States supplied samples that represented acute and convalescent COVID-19. T cells, B-cell-depleted T cells, or PBMCs provided the cDNA or gDNA that served as material.

In the authors' methods: Using reference gene primer amplification, nucleated cell counts were estimated. The assay was immunoSEQ multiplex PCR, and TCRdb's table has in-frame clones only and misses some. V and J calls and clone size are copied from that table; D and trimming were computed from the DNA. The sample lists about 200,000 clones; about 84% were seen once. The chain has TRBV7-2 and TRBJ1-5; D may be TRBD1 (5 bases). The receptor's source is a woman of 80 years or more with acute or convalescent COVID-19. Sequenced: peripheral blood. CDR3 in amino acids: CASSLVGGNSNQPQHF. CDR3 bases: TGTGCCAGCAGCTTAGTGGGGGGGAATAGCAATCAGCCCCAGCATTTT.